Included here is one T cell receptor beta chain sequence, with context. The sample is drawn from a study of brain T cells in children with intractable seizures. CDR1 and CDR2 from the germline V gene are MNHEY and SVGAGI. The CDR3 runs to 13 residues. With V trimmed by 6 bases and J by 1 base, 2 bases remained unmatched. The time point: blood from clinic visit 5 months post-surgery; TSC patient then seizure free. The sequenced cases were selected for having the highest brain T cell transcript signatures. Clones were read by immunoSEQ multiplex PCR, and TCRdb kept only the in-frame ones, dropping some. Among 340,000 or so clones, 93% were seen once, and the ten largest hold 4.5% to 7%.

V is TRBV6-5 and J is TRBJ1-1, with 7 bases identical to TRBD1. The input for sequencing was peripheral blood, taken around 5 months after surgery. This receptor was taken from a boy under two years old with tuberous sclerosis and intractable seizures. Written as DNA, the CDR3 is TGTGCCAGCAGACCAGGGGGGAACACTGAAGCTTTCTTT. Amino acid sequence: CASRPGGNTEAFF.